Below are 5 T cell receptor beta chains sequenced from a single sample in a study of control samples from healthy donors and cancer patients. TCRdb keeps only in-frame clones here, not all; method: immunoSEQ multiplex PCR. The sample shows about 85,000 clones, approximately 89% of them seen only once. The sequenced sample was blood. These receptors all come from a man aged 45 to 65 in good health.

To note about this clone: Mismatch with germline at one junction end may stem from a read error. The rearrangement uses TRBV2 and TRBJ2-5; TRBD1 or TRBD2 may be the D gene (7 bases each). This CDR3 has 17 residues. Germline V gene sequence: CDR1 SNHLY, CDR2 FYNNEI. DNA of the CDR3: TGTGCCAGCATCCGGGCAGGGGGAGGGAGGATCCAAGGGACCCAGTACTTC. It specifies CASIRAGGGRIQGTQYF.

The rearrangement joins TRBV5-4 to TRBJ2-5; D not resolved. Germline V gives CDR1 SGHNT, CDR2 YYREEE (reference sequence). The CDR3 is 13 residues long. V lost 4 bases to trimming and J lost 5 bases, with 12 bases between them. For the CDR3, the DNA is TGTGCCAGCAGCACGACCCCCCCGGAGACCCAGTACTTC. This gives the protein CASSTTPPETQYF.

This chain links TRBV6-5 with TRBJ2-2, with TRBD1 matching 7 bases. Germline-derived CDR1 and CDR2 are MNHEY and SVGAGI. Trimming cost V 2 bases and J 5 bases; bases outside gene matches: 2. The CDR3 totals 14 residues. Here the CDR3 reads CASSYEGATGELFF. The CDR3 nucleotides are TGTGCCAGCAGTTACGAGGGGGCAACCGGGGAGCTGTTTTTT.

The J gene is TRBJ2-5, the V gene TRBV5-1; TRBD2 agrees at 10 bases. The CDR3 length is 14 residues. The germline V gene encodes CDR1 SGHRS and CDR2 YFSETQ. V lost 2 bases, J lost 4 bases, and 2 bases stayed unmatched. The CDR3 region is CASSFSGGAETQYF. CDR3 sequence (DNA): TGCGCCAGCAGCTTCAGCGGGGGGGCAGAGACCCAGTACTTC.

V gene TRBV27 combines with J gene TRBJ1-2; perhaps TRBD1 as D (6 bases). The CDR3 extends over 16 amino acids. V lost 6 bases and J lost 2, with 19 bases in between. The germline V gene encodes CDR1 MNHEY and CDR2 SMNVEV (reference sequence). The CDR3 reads CASRTEQGGQNYGYTF. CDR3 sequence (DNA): TGTGCCAGCAGGACGGAACAGGGTGGGCAAAACTATGGCTACACCTTC.